This entry concerns a single T cell receptor (beta chain). After removal of 6 bases from V and 5 bases from J, the junction contained 7 bases not matched to a gene. Per the germline V gene, CDR1 is MGHRA and CDR2 is YSYEKL. The CDR3 covers 14 residues. Measured with immunoSEQ multiplex PCR; TCRdb has only the in-frame clones, and not every one. The data contain tens of thousands of clones, about 94% of them singletons. This entry comes from a study of technical replicates of blood from several donors. The sequence derives from a human donor in good health. Sequencing used T cells isolated from PBMCs. This sequence joins TRBV4-1 and TRBJ1-1, with TRBD1 matching over 9 bases. CDR3 sequence reads: CASRLWTGETEAFF. CDR3 coding DNA: TGCGCCAGCAGACTATGGACAGGGGAAACTGAAGCTTTCTTT.